This TCR beta chain was recovered during a study of shared clonotypes between healthy human individuals (TCRdb year 2020). For context, the study as a whole: A few men and a couple of women, aged 18 to 49 years, made up the cohort. Per donor, three plates each were used for CD4 naive and CD4 memory, two for CD8 naive, and one for CD8 memory. The study deeply sequenced blood TCR repertoires of about 5 healthy adults to estimate repertoire size and the extent of clonotype sharing between individuals. Libraries were prepared and TCR repertoires were sequenced by different laboratories using diverse techniques, in order to increase sequencing depth and limit assay-specific biases. Per donor, leukapheresis produced somewhere between about 0.9 and 9 billion PBMCs. Summary of the overall study and its limitations: Compared with non-shared clonotypes, the clonotypes found in all four sorted-subset donors had higher generation probabilities. Only blood was sampled, and tissue TCR repertoires likely differ from those in blood. When a few donors were compared, the shared fraction of clonotypes was about 5.2% for naive CD4, 3.5% for naive CD8, 2.3% for memory CD4, and roughly 0.4% for memory CD8. Incomplete sequencing was indicated by rarefaction of sorted-subset datasets, despite the large sequencing depth. Based on pairwise subsampling, the degree of clonotype sharing among donors was expected to be affected by sequencing depth. Because the study included a small number of donors, the genetic and exposure-history diversity represented was limited. Naive subsets generally had larger estimated clonotype richness than memory subsets did.

As concerns this clone: Its cognate antigen has yet to be identified. Within one base of it there is no much larger clone, and no base qualities were kept.

CDR1 and CDR2 are read off the germline V gene (reference sequence) as LNHDA and SQIVND. The cysteine opens and the phenylalanine closes a CDR3 of 16 amino acids. Of all the DNA, just the CDR3 is kept, 48 bases in frame from base 1. V has 7 bases trimmed and J has 5 bases trimmed; junction bases matching no gene number 12. CD8 naive samples were obtained by positive selection for CCR7 among CD45RO-negative cells, yielding a CD45RA+CCR7+ population from which TemRA cells were excluded. Donors were healthy HIV-negative adults with no recently reported acute infections or vaccinations. All donors were Caucasian adults living in Nashville, Tennessee, USA. After blood collection by leukapheresis, PBMCs were isolated using Ficoll-Histopaque density gradient centrifugation and then cryopreserved in the vapor phase of liquid nitrogen. Analytical flow cytometry was used to check the purity and quantity of each magnetically sorted T cell population. Genomic DNA was isolated from every sorted fraction and measured by UV absorbance on a Nanodrop 2000c.

Using the deep immunoSEQ assay, multiplex PCR amplified TCR CDR3 regions from genomic DNA. For each cell subset, the extracted genomic DNA was distributed evenly across all wells of several immunoSEQ 96-well plates, and each plate served as one replicate. For sorted subsets, approximately 190 ng genomic DNA, equal to tens of thousands of T cell genomes, was loaded into each replicate PCR. Purified libraries were measured with a Qubit 3.0 fluorometer, size-checked on a Bioanalyzer 2100, and measured again with the KAPA Library Quantification kit. Every immunoSEQ 96-well plate was sequenced on a dedicated single-read 150-cycle Illumina NextSeq 550 flow cell. For the original study's pipeline: Because the immunoSEQ output included only junctional sequences and no quality scores, the filtering could not be the same as the filtering used for full-length reads. Sequences were annotated with PyIR, a Python wrapper for IgBLAST v1.9, and V/J genes and CDR3 were assigned using IMGT germline references. Any read was removed if the V/J assignment was weak (E-value above 1e-6), the CDR3 was missing, or the read contained stop codons, out-of-frame junctions, or ambiguous translated residues. V3J clonotypes were defined as sequences sharing the same inferred V gene, J gene, and CDR3 amino acid sequence. To compute the percentage overlap between repertoires, the number of shared unique clonotypes was divided by the size of the smaller repertoire. Richness of each repertoire was evaluated using RTK rarefaction, the Chao1 estimator, and Recon v2.1 estimates of unobserved clonotypes. OLGA was used to compute generation probabilities for all TCRbeta clonotypes that the gDNA method yielded from a few donors. What TCRdb holds here is the immuneACCESS table cut down to in-frame rearrangements. Part of the clones is not present; checked against another copy, under half of the missing clones reflect an unresolved V gene, and the others are unexplained. V and J calls plus clone size are reproduced from that table; the DNA served to infer D and trimming. The table for this sample lists approximately 600,000 clones; 85% to 95% of them were counted only once. Approximately 0.11% of the sample lies in the top ten.

Sequencing was done on a sample of naive CD8+ T cells sorted from blood. What this sample's cell subset or site label stands for: CD45RA+CCR7+. This chain is built from TRBV19 and TRBJ2-2; the junction holds 8 bases that match TRBD2. The sequence was obtained from a woman aged 25-40 years in good health. The CDR3 amino acid sequence is: CASNERERVRTGELFF. The base sequence is TGTGCCAGTAACGAGCGGGAGCGGGTTCGGACCGGGGAGCTGTTTTTT.